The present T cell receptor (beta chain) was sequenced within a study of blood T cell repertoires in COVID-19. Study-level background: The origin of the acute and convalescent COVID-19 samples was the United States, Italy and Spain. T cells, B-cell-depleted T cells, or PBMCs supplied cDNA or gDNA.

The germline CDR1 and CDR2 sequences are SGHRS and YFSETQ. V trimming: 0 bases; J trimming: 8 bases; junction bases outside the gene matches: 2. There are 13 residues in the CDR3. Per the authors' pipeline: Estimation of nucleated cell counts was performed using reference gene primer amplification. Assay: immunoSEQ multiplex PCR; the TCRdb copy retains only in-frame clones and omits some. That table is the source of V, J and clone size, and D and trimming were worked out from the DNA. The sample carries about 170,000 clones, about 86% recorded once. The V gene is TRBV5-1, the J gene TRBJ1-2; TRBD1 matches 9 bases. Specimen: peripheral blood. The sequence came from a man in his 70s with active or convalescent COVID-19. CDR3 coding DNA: TGCGCCAGCAGCTTGGGACAGGGGGGAGGCTACACCTTC. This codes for CASSLGQGGGYTF.